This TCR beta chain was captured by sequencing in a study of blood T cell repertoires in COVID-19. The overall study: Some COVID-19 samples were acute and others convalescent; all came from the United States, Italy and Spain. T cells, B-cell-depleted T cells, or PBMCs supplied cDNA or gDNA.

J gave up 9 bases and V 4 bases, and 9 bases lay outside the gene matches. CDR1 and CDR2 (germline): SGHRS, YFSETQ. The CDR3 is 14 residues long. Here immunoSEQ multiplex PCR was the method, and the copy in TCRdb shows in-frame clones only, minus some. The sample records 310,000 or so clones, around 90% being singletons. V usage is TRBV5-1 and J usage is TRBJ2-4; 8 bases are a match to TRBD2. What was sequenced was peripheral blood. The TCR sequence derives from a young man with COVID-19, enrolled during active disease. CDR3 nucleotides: TGCGCCAGCAGCCCGGCGTCGGGGGGGGGCATTCAGTACTTC. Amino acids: CASSPASGGGIQYF.